The sequence of this T cell receptor (beta chain) was determined in a study of beta chain features in type 1 diabetes. About the study: The study examined around 98,000,000 sorted cells across all samples. Study outcomes and limitations: Within each of all four CD4+ subsets, Type 1 diabetes patients had TCRB CDR3s that were moderately but significantly shorter.

Germline CDR1 and CDR2: KGHSH and LQKENI. Trimming removed 6 bases from V and 0 bases from J, with 18 bases in between. The CDR3 consists of 16 residues. In this sample, this clone turned up a few times. The antigen is not known. The investigators reverse transcribed all of the isolated RNA, so they sequenced expressed TCRB transcripts. Deep immunoSEQ sequencing covered naive, central memory and regulatory T cell samples. The repertoire was sequenced with immunoSEQ multiplex PCR; TCRdb's copy has only in-frame clones and lacks some. The table has under 350,000 clones, roughly an eighth seen once. Via the markers CD45RO/CCR7/CD25/CD127/CD95/CD27, stem cell-like memory, regulatory, central memory and naive CD4+ cells were sorted.

The chain combines TRBV18 with TRBJ2-7; D is ambiguous. The source material was naive CD4+ T cells from blood. The TCR sequence derives from a man aged 25 to 45 with type 1 diabetes. The CDR3 loop reads CASSSSSYVSSYEQYF. The DNA for the CDR3 is TGTGCCAGCTCGTCATCGTCGTATGTGAGCTCCTACGAGCAGTACTTC.